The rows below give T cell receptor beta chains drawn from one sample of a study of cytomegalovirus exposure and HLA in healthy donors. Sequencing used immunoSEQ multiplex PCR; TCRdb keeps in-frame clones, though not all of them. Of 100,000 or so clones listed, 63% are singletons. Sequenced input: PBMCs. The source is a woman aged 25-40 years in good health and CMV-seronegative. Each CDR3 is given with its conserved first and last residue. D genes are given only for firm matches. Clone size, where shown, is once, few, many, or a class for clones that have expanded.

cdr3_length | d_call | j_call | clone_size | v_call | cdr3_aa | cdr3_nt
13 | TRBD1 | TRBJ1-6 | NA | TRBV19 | CASNRQGDSPLHF | TGTGCCAGTAATAGGCAGGGGGACTCACCCCTCCACTTT
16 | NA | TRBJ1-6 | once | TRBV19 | CASSLYDRPNNSPLHF | TGTGCCAGTAGTCTTTACGACAGGCCAAATAATTCACCCCTCCACTTT
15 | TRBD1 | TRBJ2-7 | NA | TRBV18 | CASSPRGQDSYEQYF | TGTGCCAGCTCACCCCGGGGACAGGACTCCTACGAGCAGTACTTC
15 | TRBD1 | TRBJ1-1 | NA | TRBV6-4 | CASSWGQGMNTEAFF | TGTGCCAGCAGTTGGGGACAGGGAATGAACACTGAAGCTTTCTTT
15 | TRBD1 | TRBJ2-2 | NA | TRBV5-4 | CASSPDRVNTGELFF | TGTGCCAGCAGCCCTGACAGGGTGAACACCGGGGAGCTGTTTTTT
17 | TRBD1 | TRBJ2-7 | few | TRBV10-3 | CAISESRAGGAKAEQYF | TGTGCCATCAGTGAGTCTAGGGCAGGGGGCGCAAAGGCCGAGCAGTACTTC
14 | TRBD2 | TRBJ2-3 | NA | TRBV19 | CASSILAGWDTQYF | TGTGCCAGTAGTATTTTAGCGGGGTGGGATACGCAGTATTTT
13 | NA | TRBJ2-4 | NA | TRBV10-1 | CASSVQGVDIQYF | TGCGCCAGCAGTGTCCAGGGTGTGGACATTCAGTACTTC
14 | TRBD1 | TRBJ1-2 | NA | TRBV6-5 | CASSPPDRGHGYTF | TGTGCCAGCAGTCCCCCGGACAGGGGGCATGGCTACACCTTC
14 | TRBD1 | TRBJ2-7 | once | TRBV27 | CASSRSGQSYEQYF | TGTGCCAGCAGTCGATCGGGACAGTCCTACGAGCAGTACTTC
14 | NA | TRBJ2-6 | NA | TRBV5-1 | CASNSLSGANVLTF | TGCGCCAGCAACAGTCTCTCTGGGGCCAACGTCCTGACTTTC
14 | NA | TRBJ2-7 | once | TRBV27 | CASSFTGLSYEQYF | TGTGCCAGCAGTTTTACGGGTCTCTCCTACGAGCAGTACTTC
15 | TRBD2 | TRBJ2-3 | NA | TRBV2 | CASSEGPGGIDTQYF | TGTGCCAGCAGTGAAGGCCCGGGAGGAATAGATACGCAGTATTTT
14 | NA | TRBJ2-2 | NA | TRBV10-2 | CASRADSGTGELFF | TGCGCCAGCAGGGCCGATTCGGGCACCGGGGAGCTGTTTTTT
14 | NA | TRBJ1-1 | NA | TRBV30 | CAWSVLRGSTEAFF | TGTGCCTGGAGTGTACTTAGGGGATCCACTGAAGCTTTCTTT
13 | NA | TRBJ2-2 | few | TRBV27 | CASTQGGGGELFF | TGTGCCAGCACACAGGGCGGGGGCGGGGAGCTGTTTTTT
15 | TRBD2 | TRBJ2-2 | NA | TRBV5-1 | CASSLEGLAVGELSF | TGCGCCAGCAGCTTGGAGGGACTAGCGGTGGGGGAGCTGTCTTTT
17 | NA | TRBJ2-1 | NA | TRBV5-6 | CASSLVPGALSVTEQFF | TGTGCCAGCAGCTTGGTTCCAGGGGCACTTTCGGTTACTGAGCAGTTCTTC
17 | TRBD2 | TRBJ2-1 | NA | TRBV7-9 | CASSSGRLAVVYNEQFF | TGTGCCAGCAGCTCTGGGAGGCTAGCGGTTGTATACAATGAGCAGTTCTTC
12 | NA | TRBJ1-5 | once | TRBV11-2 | CASSLLNQPQHF | TGTGCCAGCAGCTTGCTAAATCAGCCCCAGCATTTT
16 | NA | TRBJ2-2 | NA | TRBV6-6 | CASNHLYGDDTGELFF | TGTGCCAGCAACCACTTGTACGGGGATGACACCGGGGAGCTGTTTTTT
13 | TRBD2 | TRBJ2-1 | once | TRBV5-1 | CASSLELAGGVFF | TGCGCCAGCAGCTTGGAACTAGCGGGGGGGGTGTTCTTC
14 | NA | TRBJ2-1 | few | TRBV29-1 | CSVGTGGRGSEQFF | TGCAGCGTGGGGACTGGGGGGAGAGGGAGTGAGCAGTTCTTC
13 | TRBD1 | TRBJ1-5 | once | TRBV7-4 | CASRGTENQPQHF | TGTGCCAGCAGGGGGACAGAAAATCAGCCCCAGCATTTT
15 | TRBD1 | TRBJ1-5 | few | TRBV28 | CASSIPTGVNQPQHF | TGTGCCAGCAGTATCCCGACAGGGGTGAATCAGCCCCAGCATTTT
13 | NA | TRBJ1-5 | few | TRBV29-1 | CSACEGGNQPQHF | TGCAGCGCATGCGAGGGAGGCAATCAGCCCCAGCATTTT
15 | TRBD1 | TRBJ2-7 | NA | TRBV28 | CASSLPWDSFYEQYF | TGTGCCAGCAGTCTCCCTTGGGACAGCTTTTACGAGCAGTACTTC